A single sample gave rise to the 12 T cell receptor beta chains below, sequenced in a study of blood T cell repertoires in COVID-19. Sequencing was performed with immunoSEQ multiplex PCR; in TCRdb, only in-frame clones are kept and a portion is missing. The sample contains 300,000 to 450,000 clones, around 87% of which appear only once. The sequencing input was peripheral blood. Source of these receptors: a human donor in a cohort sampled during active COVID-19.

J is TRBJ2-7 and V is TRBV6-5, with 7 nucleotides matching TRBD1. CDR1 MNHEY and CDR2 SVGAGI come from the germline V gene. The CDR3 contains 14 residues. Trimming took 6 bases from V and 5 from J; bases not matched to a gene: 10. DNA of the CDR3: TGTGCCAGCAGATTCGACAGGGAAGGCGACGAGCAGTACTTC. It translates to CASRFDREGDEQYF.

V is TRBV19 and J is TRBJ1-4; 10 nucleotides line up with TRBD1. This CDR3 is built from 15 residues. CDR1 and CDR2 from the germline V gene are LNHDA and SQIVND (reference sequence). J gave up 8 bases and V 5 bases, and 8 bases lay outside the gene matches. Here the CDR3 reads CASSPAGTGEEKLFF. Written as DNA, the CDR3 is TGTGCCAGTAGTCCCGCCGGGACAGGGGAGGAAAAACTGTTTTTT.

The CDR3 bases are TGTGCCAGCGAGGGACAGCTCCAAGAGACCCAGTACTTC. Translated, it gives CASEGQLQETQYF. This rearrangement joins TRBV28 to TRBJ2-5; 7 bases align to TRBD1. V was clipped by 8 bases and J by 1 base; unmatched bases: 4. This CDR3 spans 13 amino acids. CDR1 is MDHEN and CDR2 is SYDVKM in the germline V gene. Supplemented by reference TRBV28 and TRBJ2-5, the full variable domain reads DVKVTQSSRYLVKRTGEKVFLECVQDMDHENMFWYRQDPGLGLRLIYFSYDVKMKEKGDIPEGYSVSREKKERFSLILESASTNQTSMYLCASEGQLQETQYFGPGTRLLVL.

The J gene is TRBJ1-5, the V gene TRBV9, with D tentatively TRBD1 (5 bases). V lost 4 bases, J lost 5 bases, and 19 bases lay in between. CDR1 is SGDLS and CDR2 is YYNGEE in the germline V gene. The CDR3 is 16 amino acids. The CDR3: CASSPRWWGRDQPQHF. The CDR3, as DNA: TGTGCCAGCAGCCCACGATGGTGGGGGAGGGATCAGCCCCAGCATTTT.

The chain links TRBV19 to TRBJ2-7; 10 bases match TRBD1. The CDR3 totals 15 residues. CDR1 and CDR2 from the germline V gene are LNHDA and SQIVND (reference sequence). The V and J ends lost 6 bases and 3 bases, in that order; junction bases with no gene match: 8. In nucleotides, the CDR3 is TGTGCCAGTAGCCCTGGCGGACAGGGGGACTACGAGCAGTACTTC. The encoded protein is CASSPGGQGDYEQYF.

This clone was seen just once. CDR3 nucleotides: TGTGCCAGCAGCCCCGGACTACTGCGCCGGGAGCTGTTTTTT. It translates to CASSPGLLRRELFF. The chain carries TRBV14 and TRBJ2-2; D is perhaps TRBD2 (6 bases). Germline V gene lookup returns CDR1 SGHDN and CDR2 FVKESK. The CDR3 extends over 14 amino acids. Trimming stripped 4 bases from V and 9 bases from J, with 15 bases between.

The chain is built from TRBV2 and TRBJ2-2; weak D call: TRBD1 (6 bases). Trimming left V 5 bases short and J 2 bases short, with 12 bases between. The CDR3 loop spans 15 amino acids. The germline V gene has CDR1 SNHLY and CDR2 FYNNEI. Here the CDR3 reads CASSQDSPNTGELFF. CDR3 DNA sequence: TGTGCCAGCAGTCAGGACAGCCCTAACACCGGGGAGCTGTTTTTT.

This clone was observed many times. This chain links TRBV3-1 (or the pseudogene TRBV3-2) with TRBJ2-7, with TRBD1 identical over 8 bases. There are 14 residues in the CDR3. From germline, CDR1 is LGHDT and CDR2 YNNKEL (reference sequence). With V trimmed by 0 bases and J by 6 bases, 4 bases remained unmatched. In DNA form, the CDR3 reads TGTGCCAGCAGCCAAGATCTTACAGGGGGCGAGCAGTACTTC. This codes for CASSQDLTGGEQYF.

The V gene is TRBV9, the J gene TRBJ2-7; D unresolved. This CDR3 is 15 amino acids long. V lost 0 bases and J 0 bases, leaving 10 bases between the germline ends. Germline lookup yields CDR1 SGDLS and CDR2 YYNGEE. CDR3 in DNA: TGTGCCAGCAGCGTAGGGGCTGGCTCCTCCTACGAGCAGTACTTC. This encodes CASSVGAGSSYEQYF.

The chain has TRBV5-1 and TRBJ1-1; TRBD1 aligns across 7 bases. The trim removed 1 base at V and 8 bases at J, leaving 8 bases unmatched. CDR3 length: 14 amino acids. CDR1 SGHRS and CDR2 YFSETQ come from the germline V gene. CDR3 protein: CASSLRYRGREAFF. As DNA, the CDR3 is TGCGCCAGCAGCTTGCGGTACAGGGGCCGGGAAGCTTTCTTT. Full variable domain (remainder filled in from reference TRBV5-1 and TRBJ1-1): KAGVTQTPRYLIKTRGQQVTLSCSPISGHRSVSWYQQTPGQGLQFLFEYFSETQRNKGNFPGRFSGRQFSNSRSEMNVSTLELGDSALYLCASSLRYRGREAFFGQGTRLTVV.

A single count supports this clone. J is TRBJ2-5 and V is TRBV7-8, with 8 positions matching TRBD1. Trimming cost V 5 bases and J 3 bases; bases outside gene matches: 8. The CDR3 length is 15 residues. Germline CDR1 is SGHVS and CDR2 is FQNEAQ. DNA for the CDR3: TGTGCCAGCAGCCCTACACAGGGACAGGAAGAGACCCAGTACTTC. Translation gives CASSPTQGQEETQYF.

This clone was counted once. CDR3 sequence (DNA): TGTGCCTGGAGTGTACTAGCGGGAGGAAATGAGCAGTTCTTC. This encodes CAWSVLAGGNEQFF. V gene TRBV30 combines with J gene TRBJ2-1; 12 bases match TRBD2. The CDR3 covers 14 residues. Germline trimming cut 0 bases from V and 7 bases from J; bases unmatched to any gene: 1. CDR1 is GTSNPN, CDR2 SVGIG, per germline (reference sequence).